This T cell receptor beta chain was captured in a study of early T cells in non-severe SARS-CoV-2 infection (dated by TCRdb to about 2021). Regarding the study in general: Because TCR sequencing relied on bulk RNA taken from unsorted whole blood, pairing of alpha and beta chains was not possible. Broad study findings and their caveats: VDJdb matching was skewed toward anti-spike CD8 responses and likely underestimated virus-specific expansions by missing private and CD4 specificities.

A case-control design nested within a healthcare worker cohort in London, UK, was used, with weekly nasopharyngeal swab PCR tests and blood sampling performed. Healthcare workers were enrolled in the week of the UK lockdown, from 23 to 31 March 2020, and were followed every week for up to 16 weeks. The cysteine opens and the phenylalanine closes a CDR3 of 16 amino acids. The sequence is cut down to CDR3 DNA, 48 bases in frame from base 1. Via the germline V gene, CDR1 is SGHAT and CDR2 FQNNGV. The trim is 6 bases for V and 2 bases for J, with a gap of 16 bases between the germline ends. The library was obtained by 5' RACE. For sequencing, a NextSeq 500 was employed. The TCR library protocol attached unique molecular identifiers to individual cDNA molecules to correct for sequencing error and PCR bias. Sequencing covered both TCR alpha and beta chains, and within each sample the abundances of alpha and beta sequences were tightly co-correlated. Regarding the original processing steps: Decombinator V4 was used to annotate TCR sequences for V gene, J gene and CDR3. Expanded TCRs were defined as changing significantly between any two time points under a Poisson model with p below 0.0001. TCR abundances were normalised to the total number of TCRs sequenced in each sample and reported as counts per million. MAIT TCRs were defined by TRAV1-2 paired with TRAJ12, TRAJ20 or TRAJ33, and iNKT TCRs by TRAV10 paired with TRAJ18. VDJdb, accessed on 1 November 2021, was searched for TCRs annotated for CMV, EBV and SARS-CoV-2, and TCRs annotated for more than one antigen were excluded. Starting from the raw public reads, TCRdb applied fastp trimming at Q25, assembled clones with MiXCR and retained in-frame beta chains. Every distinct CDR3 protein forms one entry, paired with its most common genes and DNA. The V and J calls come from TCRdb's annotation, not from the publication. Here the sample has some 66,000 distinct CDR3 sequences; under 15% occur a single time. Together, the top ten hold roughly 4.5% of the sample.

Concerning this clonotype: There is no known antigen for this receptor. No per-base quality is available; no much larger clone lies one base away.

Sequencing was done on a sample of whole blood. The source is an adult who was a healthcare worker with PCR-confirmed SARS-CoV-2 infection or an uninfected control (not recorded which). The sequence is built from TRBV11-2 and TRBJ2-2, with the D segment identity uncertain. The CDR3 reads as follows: CASRIAGKVNTGELFF. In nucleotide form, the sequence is TGTGCCAGCAGAATAGCCGGTAAAGTCAACACCGGGGAGCTGTTTTTT.